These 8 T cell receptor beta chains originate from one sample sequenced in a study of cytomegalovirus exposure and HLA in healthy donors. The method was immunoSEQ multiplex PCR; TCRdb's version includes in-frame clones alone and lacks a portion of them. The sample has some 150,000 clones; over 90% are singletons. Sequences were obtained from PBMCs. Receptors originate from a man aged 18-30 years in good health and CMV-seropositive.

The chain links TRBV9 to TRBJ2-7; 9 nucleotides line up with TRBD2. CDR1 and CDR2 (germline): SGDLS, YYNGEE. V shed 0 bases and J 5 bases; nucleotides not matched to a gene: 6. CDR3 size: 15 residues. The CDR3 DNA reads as TGTGCCAGCAGCGTAGAAGTAGCGGGAGAAGACGAGCAGTACTTC. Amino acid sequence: CASSVEVAGEDEQYF. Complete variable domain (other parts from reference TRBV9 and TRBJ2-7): DSGVTQTPKHLITATGQRVTLRCSPRSGDLSVYWYQQSLDQGLQFLIQYYNGEERAKGNILERFSAQQFPDLHSELNLSSLELGDSALYFCASSVEVAGEDEQYFGPGTRLTVT.

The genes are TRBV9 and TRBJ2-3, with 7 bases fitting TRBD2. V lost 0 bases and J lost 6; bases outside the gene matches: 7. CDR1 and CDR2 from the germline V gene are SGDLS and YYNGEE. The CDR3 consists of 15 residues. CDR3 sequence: CASSVAYGGGDTQYF. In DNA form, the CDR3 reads TGTGCCAGCAGCGTAGCCTACGGGGGAGGGGATACGCAGTATTTT.

CDR3 in amino acids: CASSTGGGQPQHF. CDR3 DNA sequence: TGTGCCAGCAGCACAGGGGGCGGTCAGCCCCAGCATTTT. The chain links TRBV27 to TRBJ1-5, with TRBD1 matching over 9 bases. The V gene's germline CDR1 is MNHEY and CDR2 SMNVEV (reference sequence). The CDR3 is 13 amino acids. V shed 6 bases, J shed 6 bases, and the junction held 3 bases outside the gene matches.

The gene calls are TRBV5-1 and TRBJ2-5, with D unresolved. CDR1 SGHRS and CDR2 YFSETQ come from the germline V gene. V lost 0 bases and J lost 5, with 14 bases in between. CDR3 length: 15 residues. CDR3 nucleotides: TGCGCCAGCAGCTTGGGACCTAGGATCGGGGAGACCCAGTACTTC. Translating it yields CASSLGPRIGETQYF.

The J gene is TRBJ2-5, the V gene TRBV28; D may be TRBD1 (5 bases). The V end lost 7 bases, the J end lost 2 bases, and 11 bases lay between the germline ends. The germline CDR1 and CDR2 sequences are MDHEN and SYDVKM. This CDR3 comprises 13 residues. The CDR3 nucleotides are TGTGCCAGCACCCCGGACACGCAAGAGACCCAGTACTTC. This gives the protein CASTPDTQETQYF.

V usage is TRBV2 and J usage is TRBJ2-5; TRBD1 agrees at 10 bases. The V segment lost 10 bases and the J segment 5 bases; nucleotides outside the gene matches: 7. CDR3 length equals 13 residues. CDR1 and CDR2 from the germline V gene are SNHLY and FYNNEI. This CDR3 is CATQTGGEETQYF. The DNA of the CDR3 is TGTGCCACCCAGACAGGGGGCGAGGAGACCCAGTACTTC.

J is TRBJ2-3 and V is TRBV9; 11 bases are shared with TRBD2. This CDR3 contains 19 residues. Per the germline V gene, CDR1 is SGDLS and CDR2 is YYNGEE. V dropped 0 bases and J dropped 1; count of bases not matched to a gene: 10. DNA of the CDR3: TGTGCCAGCAGCGTAGAAGTAGCGGGAGGGCCTGGGGGCACAGATACGCAGTATTTT. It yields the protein CASSVEVAGGPGGTDTQYF.

The CDR3 loop reads CASRKRQGGTDTQYF. CDR3 bases: TGTGCCAGCAGAAAACGACAGGGTGGGACAGATACGCAGTATTTT. The rearrangement joins TRBV28 to TRBJ2-3, with 7 bases matching TRBD1. V shed 6 bases and J 3 bases; nucleotides not matched to a gene: 9. The length of the CDR3 is 15 residues. Germline CDR1 reads MDHEN; CDR2 reads SYDVKM.